The sample holds a few counts of the clone carrying this T cell receptor beta chain. As yet, its antigen is unknown. The data were obtained in a study of T-cell memory formation after mild COVID-19. The study's findings and limits: Contracting CD4+ clones were located mainly in CM and EM, and CD8+ clones in EMRA.

A 5'RACE reaction primed in the constant segment made cDNA libraries of TCR alpha and TCR beta, and these carried sample barcodes and UMIs. TCRdb independently ran MiXCR on the 5' RACE reads; one entry per CDR3 protein. The table shows about 350,000 distinct CDR3 sequences, with roughly 13% occurring only once. The sequence derives from a man aged 18 to 29 who had mild COVID-19 (a few samples of this study predate the infection). Cell type and time point are not known. The source material was PBMCs or a T cell subset sorted from them (not recorded which).

The CDR3 loop is CASSQSKGKRESYEQYV. As DNA, the CDR3 is TGCGCCAGCAGTCAATCGAAAGGAAAGCGGGAGTCCTACGAGCAGTACGTC. The chain recombines TRBV23-1 with TRBJ2-7; 8 bases map to TRBD2. TRBV23-1 qualifies as an ORF whose function is uncertain. Losses at the gene ends were 0 bases for V and 1 base for J; bases not matched to a gene: 8. This CDR3 comprises 17 residues.